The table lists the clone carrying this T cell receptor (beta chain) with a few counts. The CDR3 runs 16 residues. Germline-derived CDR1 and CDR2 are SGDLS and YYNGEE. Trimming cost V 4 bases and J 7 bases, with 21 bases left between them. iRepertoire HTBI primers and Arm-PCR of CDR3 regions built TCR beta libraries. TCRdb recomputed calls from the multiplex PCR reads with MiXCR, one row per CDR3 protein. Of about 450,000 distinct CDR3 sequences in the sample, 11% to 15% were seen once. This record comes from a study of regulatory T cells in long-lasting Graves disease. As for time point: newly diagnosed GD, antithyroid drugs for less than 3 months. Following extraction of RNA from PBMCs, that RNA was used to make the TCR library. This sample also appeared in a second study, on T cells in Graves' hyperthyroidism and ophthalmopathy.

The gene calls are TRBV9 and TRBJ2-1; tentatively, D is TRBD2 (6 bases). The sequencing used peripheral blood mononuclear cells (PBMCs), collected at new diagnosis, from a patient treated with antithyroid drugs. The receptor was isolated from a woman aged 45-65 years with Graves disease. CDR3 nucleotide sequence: TGTGCCAGCAGCCTACTGGAGGGCAGGATCTGGAATGAGCAGTTCTTC. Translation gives CASSLLEGRIWNEQFF. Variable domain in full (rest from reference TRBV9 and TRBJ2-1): DSGVTQTPKHLITATGQRVTLRCSPRSGDLSVYWYQQSLDQGLQFLIQYYNGEERAKGNILERFSAQQFPDLHSELNLSSLELGDSALYFCASSLLEGRIWNEQFFGPGTRLTVL.